Sequencing of this T cell receptor (beta chain) was carried out in a study of blood T cell repertoires in COVID-19. About the research overall: Spain, Italy and the United States supplied samples that represented acute and convalescent COVID-19.

This CDR3 spans 14 amino acids. Trimming removed 4 bases from V and 4 bases from J, with 14 bases in between. Germline CDR1 reads SGHAT; CDR2 reads FQNNGV. Ages ranged from about 18 to 100 years, with residence in about two dozen US areas. Only in-frame clones appear in the TCRdb table, and some are missing; sequencing was by immunoSEQ multiplex PCR. The repertoire holds roughly 370,000 clones, with approximately 90% as singletons. This TCR was recovered from a woman aged 50 to 65 who had recovered from COVID-19. This chain joins TRBV11-2 and TRBJ2-7, with D unclear. Source material: PBMCs or T cells enriched from blood (not recorded which). The chain's CDR3 is CASSSVMSGYEQYF. In nucleotides, the CDR3 is TGTGCCAGCAGCTCGGTCATGTCGGGTTACGAGCAGTACTTC.